A single TCR beta chain is shown here with its context. Study processing details: Reference gene primer amplification in the assay estimated nucleated cell counts. The assay was immunoSEQ multiplex PCR, and TCRdb's table has in-frame clones only and misses some. V, J and clone size derive from that table, while D and trimming were established from the DNA sequence. The sample has fewer than 150,000 clones; about 77% are singletons. The CDR3 has 15 amino acids. V was pared by 3 bases and J by 7 bases, with 10 bases of the junction left unmatched. Germline assignment: CDR1 MDHEN and CDR2 SYDVKM. These data are taken from a study of blood T cell repertoires in COVID-19. Study summary: Samples of COVID-19 (acute and convalescent) were obtained from the United States, Italy and Spain. T cells, B-cell-depleted T cells, or PBMCs supplied cDNA or gDNA.

This rearrangement joins TRBV28 to TRBJ2-3; TRBD2 aligns across 7 bases. The sample comprised peripheral blood. The source is a man older than 75 with acute or convalescent COVID-19. The CDR3: CASSFPQGGVNTQYF. The CDR3 coding sequence is TGTGCCAGCAGTTTCCCCCAGGGAGGGGTAAATACGCAGTATTTT.